This TCR beta chain was obtained from a study of blood T cell repertoires in COVID-19. Study-level information: COVID-19 samples from acute and convalescent phases originated in the United States, Italy and Spain. From T cells, B-cell-depleted T cells, or PBMCs came the material, which was cDNA or gDNA.

CDR3 size: 15 residues. Trimming left V 4 bases short and J 4 bases short, with 18 bases between. Germline CDR1 SGHRS, CDR2 YFSETQ. In the original processing: Estimated nucleated cell counts came from reference gene primer amplification. Clones were read by immunoSEQ multiplex PCR, and TCRdb kept only the in-frame ones, dropping some. Clone size and V and J calls were adopted from that table, with D and trimming inferred from the DNA. The profile covers approximately 100,000 clones, with roughly 92% appearing a single time and 5% to 6% taken by the ten largest. This sequence joins TRBV5-1 and TRBJ2-7; tentatively, D is TRBD1 (6 bases). Sequenced input: peripheral blood. This TCR derives from a man in his fifties or sixties with active COVID-19. In DNA, the CDR3 is TGCGCCAGCAGCCTATATTCCGGGACAACTTACGAGCAGTACTTC. Translated, it gives CASSLYSGTTYEQYF.